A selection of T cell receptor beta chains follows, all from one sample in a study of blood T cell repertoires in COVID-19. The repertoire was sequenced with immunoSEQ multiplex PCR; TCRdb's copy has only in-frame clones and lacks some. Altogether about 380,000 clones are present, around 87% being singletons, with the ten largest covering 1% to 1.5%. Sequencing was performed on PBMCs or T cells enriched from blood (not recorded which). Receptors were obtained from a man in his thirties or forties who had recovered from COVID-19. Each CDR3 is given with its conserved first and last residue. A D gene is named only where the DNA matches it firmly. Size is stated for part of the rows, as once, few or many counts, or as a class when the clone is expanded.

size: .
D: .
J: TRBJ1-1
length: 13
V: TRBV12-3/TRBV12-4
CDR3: CASSSSGGTEAFF
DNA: TGTGCCAGCAGCTCATCGGGGGGGACTGAAGCTTTCTTT

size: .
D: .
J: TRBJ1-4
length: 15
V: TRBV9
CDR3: CASSVAGGLDEKLFF
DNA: TGTGCCAGCAGCGTAGCTGGGGGCTTAGATGAAAAACTGTTTTTT

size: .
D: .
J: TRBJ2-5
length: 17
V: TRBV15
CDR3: CATSRVKWQGYGETQYF
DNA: TGTGCCACCAGCAGAGTAAAATGGCAGGGGTATGGTGAGACCCAGTACTTC

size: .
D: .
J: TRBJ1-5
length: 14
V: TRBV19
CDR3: CASSIQGYGQPQHF
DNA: TGTGCCAGTAGTATTCAGGGATATGGTCAGCCCCAGCATTTT

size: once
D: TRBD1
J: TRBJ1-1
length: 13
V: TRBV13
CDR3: CASSGGQALEAFF
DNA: TGTGCCAGCAGCGGGGGACAGGCCCTTGAAGCTTTCTTT

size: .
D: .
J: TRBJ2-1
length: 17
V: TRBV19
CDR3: CASSIGGPGNSYNEQFF
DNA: TGTGCCAGTAGTATCGGGGGACCTGGGAATTCCTACAATGAGCAGTTCTTC

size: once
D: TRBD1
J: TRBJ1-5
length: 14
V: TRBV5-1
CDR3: CASSLDGDSQPQHF
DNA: TGCGCCAGCAGCTTGGATGGGGACAGCCAGCCCCAGCATTTT

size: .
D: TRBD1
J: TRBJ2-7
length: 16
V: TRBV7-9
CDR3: CASSLVFRDSSYEQYF
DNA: TGTGCCAGCAGCTTAGTCTTTCGGGACAGCTCCTACGAGCAGTACTTC

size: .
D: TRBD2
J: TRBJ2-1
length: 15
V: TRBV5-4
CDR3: CASSLTGTSDHEQFF
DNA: TGTGCCAGCAGCCTTACCGGGACTAGTGACCATGAGCAGTTCTTC

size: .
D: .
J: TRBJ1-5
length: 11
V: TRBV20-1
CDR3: CSARVMEHQHF
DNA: TGCAGTGCTAGAGTGATGGAGCACCAGCATTTT

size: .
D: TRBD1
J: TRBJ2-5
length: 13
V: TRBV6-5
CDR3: CASSPTGEETQYF
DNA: TGTGCCAGCAGTCCGACAGGGGAAGAGACCCAGTACTTC

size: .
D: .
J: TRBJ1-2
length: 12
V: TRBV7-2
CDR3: CASSLDLYGYTF
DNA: TGTGCCAGCAGCTTAGATCTCTATGGCTACACCTTC

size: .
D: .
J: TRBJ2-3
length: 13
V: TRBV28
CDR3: CASSLRSPNTQYF
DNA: TGTGCCAGCAGTTTACGTAGTCCAAATACGCAGTATTTT

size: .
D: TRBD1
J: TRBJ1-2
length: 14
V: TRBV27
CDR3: CASSLSGQGVGYTF
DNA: TGTGCCAGCAGTTTATCGGGACAGGGAGTTGGCTACACCTTC

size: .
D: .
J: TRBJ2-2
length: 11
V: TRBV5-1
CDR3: CASEFGGELFF
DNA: TGCGCCAGCGAGTTTGGCGGGGAGCTGTTTTTT

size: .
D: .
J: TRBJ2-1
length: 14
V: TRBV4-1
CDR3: CASSQDQGHNEQFF
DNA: TGCGCCAGCAGCCAAGATCAGGGGCACAATGAGCAGTTCTTC

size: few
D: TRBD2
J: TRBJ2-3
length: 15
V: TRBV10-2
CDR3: CASRELAGGFRTQYF
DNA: TGCGCCAGCAGGGAACTAGCGGGGGGATTCCGTACGCAGTATTTT

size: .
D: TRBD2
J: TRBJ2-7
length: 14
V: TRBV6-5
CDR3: CASSPQRGTYEQYF
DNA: TGTGCCAGCAGTCCTCAGCGGGGGACCTACGAGCAGTACTTC

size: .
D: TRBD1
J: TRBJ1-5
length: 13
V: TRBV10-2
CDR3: CASSEQGDQPQHF
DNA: TGCGCCAGCAGTGAACAGGGGGATCAGCCCCAGCATTTT

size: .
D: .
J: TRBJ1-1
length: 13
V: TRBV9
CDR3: CASSEGGNTEAFF
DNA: TGTGCCAGCAGCGAAGGAGGGAACACTGAAGCTTTCTTT

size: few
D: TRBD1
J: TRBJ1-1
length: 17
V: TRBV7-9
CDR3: CASSARDRGKVGTEAFF
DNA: TGTGCCAGCAGCGCCCGGGACAGGGGAAAGGTCGGTACTGAAGCTTTCTTT

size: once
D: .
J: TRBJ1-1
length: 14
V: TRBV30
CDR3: CAWSVAGVDTEAFF
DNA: TGTGCCTGGAGTGTCGCGGGGGTTGACACTGAAGCTTTCTTT

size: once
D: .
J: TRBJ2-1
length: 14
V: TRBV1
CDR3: CTSTIRDYKFEQFF
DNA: TGCACCAGCACGATCCGGGACTATAAATTCGAGCAGTTCTTC

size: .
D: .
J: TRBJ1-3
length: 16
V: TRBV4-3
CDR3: CASSQDRGSSGNTIYF
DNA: TGCGCCAGCAGCCAAGACAGGGGCAGCTCTGGAAACACCATATATTTT

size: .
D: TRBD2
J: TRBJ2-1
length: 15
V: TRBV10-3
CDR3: CAISRLAARRNEQFF
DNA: TGTGCCATCAGTAGACTAGCGGCGCGGAGGAATGAGCAGTTCTTC

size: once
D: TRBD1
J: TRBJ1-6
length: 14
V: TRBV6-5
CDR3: CATTGQGRNSPLHF
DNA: TGTGCCACCACGGGACAGGGGAGGAATTCACCCCTCCACTTT

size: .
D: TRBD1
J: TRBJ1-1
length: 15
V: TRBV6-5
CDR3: CASSYGTGGYTEAFF
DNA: TGTGCCAGCAGTTACGGGACAGGGGGCTACACTGAAGCTTTCTTT

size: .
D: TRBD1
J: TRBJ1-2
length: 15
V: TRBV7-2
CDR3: CASSFTRQGGYGYTF
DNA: TGTGCCAGCAGCTTCACCCGACAGGGGGGGTATGGCTACACCTTC

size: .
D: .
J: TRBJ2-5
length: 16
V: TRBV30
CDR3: CAWSAFGGAYQETQYF
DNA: TGTGCCTGGAGCGCCTTTGGAGGGGCGTACCAAGAGACCCAGTACTTC

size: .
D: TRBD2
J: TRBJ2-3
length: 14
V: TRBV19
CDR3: CACASGGAGDTQYF
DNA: TGTGCCTGCGCTAGCGGGGGGGCCGGGGATACGCAGTATTTT

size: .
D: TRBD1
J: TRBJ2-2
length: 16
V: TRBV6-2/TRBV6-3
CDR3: CASIYSGTVNTGELFF
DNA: TGTGCCAGCATCTACTCCGGGACAGTTAACACCGGGGAGCTGTTTTTT

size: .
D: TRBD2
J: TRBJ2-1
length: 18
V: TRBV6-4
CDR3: CASSESGTSGFPDGEQFF
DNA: TGTGCCAGCAGCGAGTCCGGGACTAGCGGGTTTCCAGATGGTGAGCAGTTCTTC

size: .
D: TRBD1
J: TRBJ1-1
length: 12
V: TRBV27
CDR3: CASSLMTGEAFF
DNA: TGTGCCAGCAGTTTAATGACAGGGGAAGCTTTCTTT

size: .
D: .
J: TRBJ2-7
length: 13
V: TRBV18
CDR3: CASSPVVSYEQYF
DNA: TGTGCCAGCTCACCCGTTGTGTCCTACGAGCAGTACTTC

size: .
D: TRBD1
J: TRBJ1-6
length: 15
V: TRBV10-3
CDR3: CAISDRTGENSPLHF
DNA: TGTGCCATCAGTGATAGGACAGGGGAGAATTCACCCCTCCACTTT

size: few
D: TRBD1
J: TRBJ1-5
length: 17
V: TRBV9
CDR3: CASSVEEGQGVAQPQHF
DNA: TGTGCCAGCAGCGTGGAGGAGGGACAGGGAGTTGCCCAGCCCCAGCATTTT

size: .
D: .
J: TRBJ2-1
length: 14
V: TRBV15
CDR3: CATQPSGVTNEQFF
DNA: TGTGCCACCCAACCCTCCGGGGTCACCAATGAGCAGTTCTTC

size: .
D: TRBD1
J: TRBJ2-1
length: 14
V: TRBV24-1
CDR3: CATSRRTGDNEQFF
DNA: TGTGCCACCAGCCGGAGGACAGGCGACAATGAGCAGTTCTTC

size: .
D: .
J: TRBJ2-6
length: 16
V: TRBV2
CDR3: CASTMEGTSGANVLTF
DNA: TGTGCCAGCACGATGGAGGGAACTTCTGGGGCCAACGTCCTGACTTTC

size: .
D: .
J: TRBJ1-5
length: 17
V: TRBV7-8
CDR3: CASSLGAGAYSNQPQHF
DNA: TGTGCCAGCAGCTTAGGGGCAGGGGCTTATAGCAATCAGCCCCAGCATTTT

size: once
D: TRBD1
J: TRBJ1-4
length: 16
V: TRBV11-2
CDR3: CASTPGQGTTNEKLFF
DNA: TGTGCCAGCACCCCGGGACAGGGAACAACTAATGAAAAACTGTTTTTT

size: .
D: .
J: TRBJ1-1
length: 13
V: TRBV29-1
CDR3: CSVDSGADTEAFF
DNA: TGCAGCGTTGACTCAGGGGCGGACACTGAAGCTTTCTTT

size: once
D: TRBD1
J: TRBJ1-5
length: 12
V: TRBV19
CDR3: CASMGQAGAQHF
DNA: TGTGCCAGCATGGGACAGGCTGGGGCCCAGCATTTT

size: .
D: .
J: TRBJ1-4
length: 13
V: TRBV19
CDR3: CASSLQGSEKLFF
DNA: TGTGCCAGTAGTCTTCAGGGAAGTGAAAAACTGTTTTTT

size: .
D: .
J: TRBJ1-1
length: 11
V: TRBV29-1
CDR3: CSVSDRNKAFF
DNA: TGCAGCGTAAGTGACAGGAACAAAGCTTTCTTT

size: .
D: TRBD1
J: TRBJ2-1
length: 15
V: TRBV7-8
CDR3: CASSTDRGVSNEQFF
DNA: TGTGCCAGCAGCACTGACAGGGGGGTAAGCAATGAGCAGTTCTTC

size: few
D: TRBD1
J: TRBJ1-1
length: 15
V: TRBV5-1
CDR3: CASSLGQGYNTEAFF
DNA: TGCGCCAGCAGCTTGGGACAGGGTTACAACACTGAAGCTTTCTTT